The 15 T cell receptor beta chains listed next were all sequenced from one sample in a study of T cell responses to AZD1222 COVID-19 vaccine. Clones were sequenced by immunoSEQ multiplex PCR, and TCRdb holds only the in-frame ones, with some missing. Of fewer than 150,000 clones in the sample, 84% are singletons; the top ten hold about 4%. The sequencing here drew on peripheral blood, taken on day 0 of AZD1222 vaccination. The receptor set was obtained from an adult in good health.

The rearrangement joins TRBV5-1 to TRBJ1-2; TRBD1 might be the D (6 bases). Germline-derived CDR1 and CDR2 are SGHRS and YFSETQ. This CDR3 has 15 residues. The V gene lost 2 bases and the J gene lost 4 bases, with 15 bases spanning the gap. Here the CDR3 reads CASSLREGGSYGYTF. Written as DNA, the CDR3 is TGCGCCAGCAGCTTAAGAGAGGGGGGAAGCTATGGCTACACCTTC.

The CDR3 region has the DNA TGTGCCAGCAGTTTAAACCTGATCTATGGCTACACCTTC. Amino acids: CASSLNLIYGYTF. The chain employs TRBV28 and TRBJ1-2; D unclear. V shed 2 bases and J shed 4 bases, with 8 bases lying between them. This CDR3 region has 13 residues. Germline CDR1 MDHEN, CDR2 SYDVKM.

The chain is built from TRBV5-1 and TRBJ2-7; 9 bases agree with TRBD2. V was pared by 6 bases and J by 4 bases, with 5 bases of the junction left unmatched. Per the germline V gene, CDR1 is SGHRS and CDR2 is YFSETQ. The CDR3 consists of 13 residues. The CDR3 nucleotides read TGCGCCAGCACGGCTAGCGGGGTTTACGAGCAGTACTTC. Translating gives CASTASGVYEQYF.

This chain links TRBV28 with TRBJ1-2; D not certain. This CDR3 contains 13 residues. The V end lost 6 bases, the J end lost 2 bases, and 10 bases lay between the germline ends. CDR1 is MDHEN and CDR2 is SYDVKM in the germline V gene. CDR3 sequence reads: CASSLGGNYGYTF. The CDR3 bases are TGTGCCAGCAGCCTGGGAGGGAACTATGGCTACACCTTC.

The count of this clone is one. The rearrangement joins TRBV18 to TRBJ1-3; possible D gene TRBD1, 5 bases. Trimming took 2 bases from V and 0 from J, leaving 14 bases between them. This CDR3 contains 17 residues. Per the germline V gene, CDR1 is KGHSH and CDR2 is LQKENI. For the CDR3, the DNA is TGTGCCAGCTCACCAGGGGGACCGAAGAGCTCTGGAAACACCATATATTTT. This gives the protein CASSPGGPKSSGNTIYF.

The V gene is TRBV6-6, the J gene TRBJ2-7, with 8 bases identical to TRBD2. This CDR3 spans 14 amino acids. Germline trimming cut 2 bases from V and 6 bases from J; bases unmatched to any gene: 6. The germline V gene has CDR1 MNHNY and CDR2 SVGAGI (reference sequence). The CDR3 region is CASSYGGLVSEQYF. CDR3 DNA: TGTGCCAGCAGTTACGGGGGACTAGTATCCGAGCAGTACTTC.

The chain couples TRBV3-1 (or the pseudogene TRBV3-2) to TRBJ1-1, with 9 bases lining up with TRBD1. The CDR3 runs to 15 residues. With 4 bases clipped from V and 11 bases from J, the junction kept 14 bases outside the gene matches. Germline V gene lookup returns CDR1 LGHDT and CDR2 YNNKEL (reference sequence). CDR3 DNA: TGTGCCAGCAGCCGCCTTGGGGGACAGGGCCTGGAGGCTTTCTTT. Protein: CASSRLGGQGLEAFF.

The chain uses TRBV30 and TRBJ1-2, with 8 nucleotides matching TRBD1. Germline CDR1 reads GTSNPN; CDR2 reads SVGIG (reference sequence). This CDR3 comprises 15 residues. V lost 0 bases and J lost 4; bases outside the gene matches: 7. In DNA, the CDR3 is TGTGCCTGGAGTGTGGCCCAGGGGGCAAGCTATGGCTACACCTTC. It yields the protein CAWSVAQGASYGYTF.

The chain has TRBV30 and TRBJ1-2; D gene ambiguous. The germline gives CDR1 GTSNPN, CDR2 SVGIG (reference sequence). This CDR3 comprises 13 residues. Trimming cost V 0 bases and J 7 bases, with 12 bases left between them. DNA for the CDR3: TGTGCCTGGAGTGTTGGGGTCTCGAGTGGCTACACCTTC. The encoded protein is CAWSVGVSSGYTF.

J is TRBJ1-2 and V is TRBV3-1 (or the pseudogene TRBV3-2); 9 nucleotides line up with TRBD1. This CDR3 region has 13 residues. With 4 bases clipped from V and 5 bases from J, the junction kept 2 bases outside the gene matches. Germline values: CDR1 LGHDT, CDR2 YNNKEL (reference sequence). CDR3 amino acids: CASSRQGEYGYTF. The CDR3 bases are TGTGCCAGCAGCCGACAGGGGGAGTATGGCTACACCTTC.

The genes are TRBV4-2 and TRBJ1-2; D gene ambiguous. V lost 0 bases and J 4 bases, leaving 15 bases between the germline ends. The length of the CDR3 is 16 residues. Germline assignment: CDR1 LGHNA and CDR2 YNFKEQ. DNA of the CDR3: TGTGCCAGCAGCCAAGATCGGCAGGAGCCTGTCTATGGCTACACCTTC. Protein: CASSQDRQEPVYGYTF.

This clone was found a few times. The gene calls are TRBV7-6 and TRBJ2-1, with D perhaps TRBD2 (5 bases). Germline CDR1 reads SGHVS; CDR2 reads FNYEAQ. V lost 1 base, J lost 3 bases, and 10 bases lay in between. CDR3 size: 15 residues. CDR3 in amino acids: CASSLGPGNYNEQFF. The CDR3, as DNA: TGTGCCAGCAGCTTAGGGCCGGGGAACTACAATGAGCAGTTCTTC.

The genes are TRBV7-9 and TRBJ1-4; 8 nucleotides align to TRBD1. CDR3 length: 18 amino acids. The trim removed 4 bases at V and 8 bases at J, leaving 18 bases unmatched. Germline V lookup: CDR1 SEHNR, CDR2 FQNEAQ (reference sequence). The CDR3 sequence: CASSSLRGQGEVEEKLFF. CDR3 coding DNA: TGTGCCAGCAGCTCCCTAAGAGGACAGGGAGAGGTGGAAGAAAAACTGTTTTTT.

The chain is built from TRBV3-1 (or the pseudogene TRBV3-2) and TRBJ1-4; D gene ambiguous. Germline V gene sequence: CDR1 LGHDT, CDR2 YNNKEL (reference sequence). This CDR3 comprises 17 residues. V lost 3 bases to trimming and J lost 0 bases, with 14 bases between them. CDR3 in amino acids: CASSQHPPGTTNEKLFF. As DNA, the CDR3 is TGTGCCAGCAGCCAGCATCCTCCCGGGACAACTAATGAAAAACTGTTTTTT.

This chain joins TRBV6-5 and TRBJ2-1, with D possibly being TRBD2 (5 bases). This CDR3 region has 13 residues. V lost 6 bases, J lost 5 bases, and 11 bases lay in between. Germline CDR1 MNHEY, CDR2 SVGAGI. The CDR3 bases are TGTGCCAGCAGCAACACGGGGAACAATGAGCAGTTCTTC. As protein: CASSNTGNNEQFF.